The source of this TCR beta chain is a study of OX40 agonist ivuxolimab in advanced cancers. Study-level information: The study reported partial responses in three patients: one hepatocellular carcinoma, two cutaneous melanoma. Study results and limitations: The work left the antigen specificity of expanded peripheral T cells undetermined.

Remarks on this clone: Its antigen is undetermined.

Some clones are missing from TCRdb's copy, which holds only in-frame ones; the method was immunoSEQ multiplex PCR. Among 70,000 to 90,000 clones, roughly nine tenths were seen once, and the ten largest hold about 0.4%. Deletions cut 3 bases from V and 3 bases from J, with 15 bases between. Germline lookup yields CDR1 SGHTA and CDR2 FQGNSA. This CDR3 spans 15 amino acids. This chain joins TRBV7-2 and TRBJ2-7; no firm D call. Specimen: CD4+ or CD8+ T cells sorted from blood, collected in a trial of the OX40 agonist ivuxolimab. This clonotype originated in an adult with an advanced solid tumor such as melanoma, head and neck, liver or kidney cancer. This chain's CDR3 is CASSLVQNYGYEQYF. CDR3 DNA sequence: TGTGCCAGCAGCTTGGTACAGAACTACGGCTACGAGCAGTACTTC.